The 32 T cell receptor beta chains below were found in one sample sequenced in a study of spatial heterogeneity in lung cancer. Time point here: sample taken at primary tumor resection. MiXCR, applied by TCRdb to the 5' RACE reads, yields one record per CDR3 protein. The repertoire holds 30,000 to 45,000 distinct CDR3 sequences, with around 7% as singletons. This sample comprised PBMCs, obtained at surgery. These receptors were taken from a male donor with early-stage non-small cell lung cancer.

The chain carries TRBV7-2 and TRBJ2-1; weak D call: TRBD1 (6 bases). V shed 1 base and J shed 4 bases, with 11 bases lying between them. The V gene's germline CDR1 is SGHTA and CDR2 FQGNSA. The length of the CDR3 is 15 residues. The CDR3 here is CASSLVRGRYNEQFF. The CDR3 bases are TGTGCCAGCAGCTTAGTCAGGGGACGATACAATGAGCAGTTCTTC.

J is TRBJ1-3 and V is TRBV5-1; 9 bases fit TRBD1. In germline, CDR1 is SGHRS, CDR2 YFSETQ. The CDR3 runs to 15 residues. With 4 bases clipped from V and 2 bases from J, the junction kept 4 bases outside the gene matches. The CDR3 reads CASSPGTGTGNTIYF. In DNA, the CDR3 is TGCGCCAGCAGCCCCGGGACAGGGACTGGAAACACCATATATTTT.

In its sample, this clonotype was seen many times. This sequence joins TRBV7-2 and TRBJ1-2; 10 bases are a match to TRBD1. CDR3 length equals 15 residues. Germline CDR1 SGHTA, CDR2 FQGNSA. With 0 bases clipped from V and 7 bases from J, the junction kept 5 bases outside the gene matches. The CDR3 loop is CASSLARGTGAGYTF. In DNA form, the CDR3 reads TGTGCCAGCAGCTTAGCGCGCGGGACAGGGGCTGGCTACACCTTC. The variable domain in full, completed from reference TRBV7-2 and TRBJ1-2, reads GAGVSQSPSNKVTEKGKDVELRCDPISGHTALYWYRQSLGQGLEFLIYFQGNSAPDKSGLPSDRFSAERTGGSVSTLTIQRTQQEDSAVYLCASSLARGTGAGYTFGSGTRLTVV.

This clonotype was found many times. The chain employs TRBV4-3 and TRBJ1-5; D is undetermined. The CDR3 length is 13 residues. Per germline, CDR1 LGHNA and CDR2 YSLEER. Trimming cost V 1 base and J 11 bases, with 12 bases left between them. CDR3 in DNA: TGCGCCAGCAGCCAAGCCAGTGGGATGGCCCAGCATTTT. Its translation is CASSQASGMAQHF.

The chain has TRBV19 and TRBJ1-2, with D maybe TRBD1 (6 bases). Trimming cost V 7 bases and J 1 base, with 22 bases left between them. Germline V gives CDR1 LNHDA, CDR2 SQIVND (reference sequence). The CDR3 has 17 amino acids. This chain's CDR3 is CASTLRRLTGRNYGYTF. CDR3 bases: TGTGCCAGTACTTTGAGGAGACTGACAGGACGTAACTATGGCTACACCTTC.

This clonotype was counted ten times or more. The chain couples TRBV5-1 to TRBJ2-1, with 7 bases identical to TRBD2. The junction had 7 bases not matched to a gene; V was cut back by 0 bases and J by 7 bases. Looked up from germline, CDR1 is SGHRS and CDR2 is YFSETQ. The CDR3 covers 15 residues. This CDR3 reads CASSLVSAGYNEQFF. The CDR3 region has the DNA TGCGCCAGCAGCTTGGTTTCAGCGGGATATAATGAGCAGTTCTTC.

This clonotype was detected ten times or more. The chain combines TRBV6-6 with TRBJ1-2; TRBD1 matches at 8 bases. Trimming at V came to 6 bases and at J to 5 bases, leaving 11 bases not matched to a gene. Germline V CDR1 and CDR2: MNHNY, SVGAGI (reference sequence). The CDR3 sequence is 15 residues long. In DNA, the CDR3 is TGTGCCAGCAGGGAGACGACAGGGGTCAATTATGGCTACACCTTC. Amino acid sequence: CASRETTGVNYGYTF.

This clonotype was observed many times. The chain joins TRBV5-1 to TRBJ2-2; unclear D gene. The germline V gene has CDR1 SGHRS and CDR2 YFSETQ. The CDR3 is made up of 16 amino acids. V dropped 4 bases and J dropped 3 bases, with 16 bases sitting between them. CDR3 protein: CASSTLGRTDTGELFF. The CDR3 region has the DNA TGCGCCAGCAGCACGTTGGGCAGGACGGACACCGGGGAGCTGTTTTTT.

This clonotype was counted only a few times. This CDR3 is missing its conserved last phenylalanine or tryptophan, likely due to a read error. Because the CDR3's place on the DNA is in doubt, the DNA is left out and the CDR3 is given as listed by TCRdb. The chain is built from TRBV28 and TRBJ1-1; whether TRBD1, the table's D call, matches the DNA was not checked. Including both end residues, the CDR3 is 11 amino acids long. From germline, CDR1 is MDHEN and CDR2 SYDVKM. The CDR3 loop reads CASSLRDRILL.

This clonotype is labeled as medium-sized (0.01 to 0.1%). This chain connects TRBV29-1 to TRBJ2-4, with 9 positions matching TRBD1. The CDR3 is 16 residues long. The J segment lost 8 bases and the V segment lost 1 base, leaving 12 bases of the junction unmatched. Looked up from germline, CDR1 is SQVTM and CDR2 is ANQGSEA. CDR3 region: CSVEVGRDRDQYIQYF. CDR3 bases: TGCAGCGTTGAAGTTGGGAGGGACAGGGATCAATACATTCAGTACTTC.

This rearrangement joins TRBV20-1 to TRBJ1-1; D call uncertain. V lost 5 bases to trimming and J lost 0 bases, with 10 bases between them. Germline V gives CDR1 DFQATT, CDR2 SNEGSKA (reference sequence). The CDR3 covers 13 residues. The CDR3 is CSAQTLVNTEAFF. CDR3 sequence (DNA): TGCAGTGCTCAGACACTGGTGAACACTGAAGCTTTCTTT.

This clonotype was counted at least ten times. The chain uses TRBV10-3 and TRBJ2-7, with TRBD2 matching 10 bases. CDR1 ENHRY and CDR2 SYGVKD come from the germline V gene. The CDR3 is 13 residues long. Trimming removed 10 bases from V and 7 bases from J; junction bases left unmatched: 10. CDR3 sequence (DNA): TGTGCCACTGGGCTAGCGGGAGAAGGGGAGCAGTACGTC. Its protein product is CATGLAGEGEQYV.

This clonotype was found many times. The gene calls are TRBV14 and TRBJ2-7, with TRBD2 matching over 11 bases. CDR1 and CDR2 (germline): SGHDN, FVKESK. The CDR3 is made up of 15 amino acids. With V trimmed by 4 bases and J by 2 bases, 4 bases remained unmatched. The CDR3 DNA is TGTGCCAGCAGCCTTCGACTAGCGGGGCCCTACGAGCAGTACTTC. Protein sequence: CASSLRLAGPYEQYF.

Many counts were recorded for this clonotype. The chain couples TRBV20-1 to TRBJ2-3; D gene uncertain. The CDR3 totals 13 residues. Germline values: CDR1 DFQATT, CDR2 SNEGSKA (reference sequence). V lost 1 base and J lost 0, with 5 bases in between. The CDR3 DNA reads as TGCAGTGCTAGAGTGACTAGCACAGATACGCAGTATTTT. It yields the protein CSARVTSTDTQYF.

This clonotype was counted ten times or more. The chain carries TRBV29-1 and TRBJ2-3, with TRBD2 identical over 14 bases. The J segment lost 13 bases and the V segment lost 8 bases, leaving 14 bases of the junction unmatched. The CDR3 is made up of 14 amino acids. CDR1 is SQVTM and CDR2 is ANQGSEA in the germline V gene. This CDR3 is CSIAEGLAGVEEYF. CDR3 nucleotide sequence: TGCAGCATCGCAGAGGGACTAGCGGGGGTGGAGGAGTATTTT.

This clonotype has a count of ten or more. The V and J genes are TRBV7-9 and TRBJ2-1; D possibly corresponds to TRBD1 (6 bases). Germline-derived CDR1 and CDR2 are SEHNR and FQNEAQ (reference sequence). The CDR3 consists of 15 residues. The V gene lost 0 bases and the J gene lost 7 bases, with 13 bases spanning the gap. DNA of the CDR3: TGTGCCAGCAGCTTAGCGTTGGGCAGGGGTAATGAGCAGTTCTTC. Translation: CASSLALGRGNEQFF.

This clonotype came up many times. In nucleotides, the CDR3 is TGTGCCAGCAGCCGGGACAGTAACACCGGGGAGCTGTTTTTT. It codes for CASSRDSNTGELFF. The chain recombines TRBV2 with TRBJ2-2, with 7 nucleotides matching TRBD1. Germline CDR1 SNHLY, CDR2 FYNNEI. The J segment lost 2 bases and the V segment lost 6 bases, leaving 3 bases of the junction unmatched. The length of the CDR3 is 14 residues.

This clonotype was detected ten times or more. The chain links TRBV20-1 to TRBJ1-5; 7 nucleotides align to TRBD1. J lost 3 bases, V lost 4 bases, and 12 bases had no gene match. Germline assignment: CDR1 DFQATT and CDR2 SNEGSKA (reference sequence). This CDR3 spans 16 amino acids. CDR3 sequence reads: CSANDPGQTINQPQHF. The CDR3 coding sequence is TGCAGTGCTAATGACCCGGGACAGACAATCAATCAGCCCCAGCATTTT.

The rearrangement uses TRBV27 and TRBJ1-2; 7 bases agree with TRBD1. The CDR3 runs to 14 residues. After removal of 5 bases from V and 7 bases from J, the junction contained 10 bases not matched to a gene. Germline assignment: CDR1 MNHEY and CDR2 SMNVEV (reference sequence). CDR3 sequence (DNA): TGTGCCAGCAGTAACAGGGGCCGGTCGGGTGGCTACACCTTC. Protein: CASSNRGRSGGYTF.

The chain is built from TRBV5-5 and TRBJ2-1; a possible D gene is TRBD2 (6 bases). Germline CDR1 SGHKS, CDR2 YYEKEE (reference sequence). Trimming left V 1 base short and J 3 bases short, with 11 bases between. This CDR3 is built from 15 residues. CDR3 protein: CASSLWGEIYNEQFF. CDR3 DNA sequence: TGTGCCAGCAGCTTGTGGGGGGAGATCTACAATGAGCAGTTCTTC.

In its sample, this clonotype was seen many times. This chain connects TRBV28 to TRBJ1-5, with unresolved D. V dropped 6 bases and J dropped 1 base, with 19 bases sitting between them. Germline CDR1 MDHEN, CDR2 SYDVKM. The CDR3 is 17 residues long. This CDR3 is CASSHLDEGPSNQPQHF. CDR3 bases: TGTGCCAGCAGCCACTTAGATGAAGGGCCCAGCAATCAGCCCCAGCATTTT.

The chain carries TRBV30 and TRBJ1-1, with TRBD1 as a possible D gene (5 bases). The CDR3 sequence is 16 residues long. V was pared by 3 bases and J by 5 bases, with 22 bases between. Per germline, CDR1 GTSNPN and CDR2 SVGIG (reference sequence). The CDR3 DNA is TGTGCCTGGAGACAAAAGAAACAGGAGATAAGTACTGAAGCTTTCTTT. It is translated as CAWRQKKQEISTEAFF.

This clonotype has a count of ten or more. The CDR3 loop is CSVGQGSDTEAFF. The CDR3, as DNA: TGCAGCGTTGGACAGGGATCCGACACTGAAGCTTTCTTT. The chain employs TRBV29-1 and TRBJ1-1; 7 bases map to TRBD1. The CDR3 extends over 13 amino acids. Trimming took 4 bases from V and 3 from J; bases not matched to a gene: 5. Germline CDR1 reads SQVTM; CDR2 reads ANQGSEA.

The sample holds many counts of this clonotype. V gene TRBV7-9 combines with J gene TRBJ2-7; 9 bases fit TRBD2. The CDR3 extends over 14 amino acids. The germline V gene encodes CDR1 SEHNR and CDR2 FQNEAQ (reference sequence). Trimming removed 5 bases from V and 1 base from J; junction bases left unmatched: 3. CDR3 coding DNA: TGTGCCAGCAGCCCTAGCGGGGCATCCTACGAGCAGTACTTC. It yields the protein CASSPSGASYEQYF.

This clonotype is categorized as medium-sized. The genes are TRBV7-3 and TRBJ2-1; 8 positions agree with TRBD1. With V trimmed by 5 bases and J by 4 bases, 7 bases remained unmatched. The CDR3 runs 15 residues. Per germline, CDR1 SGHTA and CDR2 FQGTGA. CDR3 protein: CASSPQGANYNEQFF. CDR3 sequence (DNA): TGTGCCAGCAGCCCCCAGGGGGCCAATTACAATGAGCAGTTCTTC.

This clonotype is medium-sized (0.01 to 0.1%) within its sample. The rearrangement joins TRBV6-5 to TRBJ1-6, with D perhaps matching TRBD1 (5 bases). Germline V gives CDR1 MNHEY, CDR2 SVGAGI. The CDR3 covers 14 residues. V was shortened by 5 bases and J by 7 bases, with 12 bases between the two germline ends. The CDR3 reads CASSPRVFNSPLHF. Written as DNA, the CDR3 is TGTGCCAGCAGTCCCAGGGTTTTCAATTCACCCCTCCACTTT.

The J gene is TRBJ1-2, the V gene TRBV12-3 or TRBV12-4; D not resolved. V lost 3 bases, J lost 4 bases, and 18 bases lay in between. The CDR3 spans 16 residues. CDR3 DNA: TGTGCCAGCAGTTTGGGCGGAATGGGGTCAGGCTATGGCTACACCTTC. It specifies CASSLGGMGSGYGYTF.

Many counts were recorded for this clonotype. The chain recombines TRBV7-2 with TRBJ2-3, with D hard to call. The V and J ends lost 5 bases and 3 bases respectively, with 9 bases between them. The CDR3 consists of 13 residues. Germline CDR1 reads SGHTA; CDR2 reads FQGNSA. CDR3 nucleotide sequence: TGTGCCAGCAGCGTGATACGAACAGATACGCAGTATTTT. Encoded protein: CASSVIRTDTQYF.

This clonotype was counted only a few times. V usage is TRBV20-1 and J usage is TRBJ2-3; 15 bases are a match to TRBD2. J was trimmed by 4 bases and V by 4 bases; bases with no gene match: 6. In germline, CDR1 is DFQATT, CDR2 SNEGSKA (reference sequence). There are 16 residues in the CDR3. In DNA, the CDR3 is TGCAGTGCTAAGACGGGACTAGCGGGAGGAGCAGATACGCAGTATTTT. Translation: CSAKTGLAGGADTQYF.

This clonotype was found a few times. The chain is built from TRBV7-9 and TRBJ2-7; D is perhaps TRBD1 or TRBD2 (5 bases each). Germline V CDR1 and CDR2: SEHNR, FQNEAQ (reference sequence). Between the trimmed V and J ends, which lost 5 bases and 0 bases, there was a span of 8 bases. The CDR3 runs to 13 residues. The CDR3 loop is CASSRDHSYEQYV. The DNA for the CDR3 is TGTGCCAGCAGCAGGGACCACTCCTACGAGCAGTACGTC.

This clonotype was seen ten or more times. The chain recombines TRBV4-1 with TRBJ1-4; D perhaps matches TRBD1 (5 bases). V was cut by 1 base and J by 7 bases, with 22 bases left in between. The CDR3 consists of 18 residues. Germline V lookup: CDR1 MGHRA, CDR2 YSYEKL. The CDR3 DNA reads TGCGCCAGCAGCCAAGGCCGGGACCGAGTTGACCGGAGTGAAAAACTGTTTTTT. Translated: CASSQGRDRVDRSEKLFF.

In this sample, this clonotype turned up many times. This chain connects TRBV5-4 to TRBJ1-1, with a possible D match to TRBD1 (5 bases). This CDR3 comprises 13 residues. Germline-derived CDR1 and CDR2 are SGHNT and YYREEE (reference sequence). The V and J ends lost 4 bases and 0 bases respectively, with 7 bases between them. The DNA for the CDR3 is TGTGCCAGCAGCCCGGGGCTGAACACTGAAGCTTTCTTT. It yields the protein CASSPGLNTEAFF.